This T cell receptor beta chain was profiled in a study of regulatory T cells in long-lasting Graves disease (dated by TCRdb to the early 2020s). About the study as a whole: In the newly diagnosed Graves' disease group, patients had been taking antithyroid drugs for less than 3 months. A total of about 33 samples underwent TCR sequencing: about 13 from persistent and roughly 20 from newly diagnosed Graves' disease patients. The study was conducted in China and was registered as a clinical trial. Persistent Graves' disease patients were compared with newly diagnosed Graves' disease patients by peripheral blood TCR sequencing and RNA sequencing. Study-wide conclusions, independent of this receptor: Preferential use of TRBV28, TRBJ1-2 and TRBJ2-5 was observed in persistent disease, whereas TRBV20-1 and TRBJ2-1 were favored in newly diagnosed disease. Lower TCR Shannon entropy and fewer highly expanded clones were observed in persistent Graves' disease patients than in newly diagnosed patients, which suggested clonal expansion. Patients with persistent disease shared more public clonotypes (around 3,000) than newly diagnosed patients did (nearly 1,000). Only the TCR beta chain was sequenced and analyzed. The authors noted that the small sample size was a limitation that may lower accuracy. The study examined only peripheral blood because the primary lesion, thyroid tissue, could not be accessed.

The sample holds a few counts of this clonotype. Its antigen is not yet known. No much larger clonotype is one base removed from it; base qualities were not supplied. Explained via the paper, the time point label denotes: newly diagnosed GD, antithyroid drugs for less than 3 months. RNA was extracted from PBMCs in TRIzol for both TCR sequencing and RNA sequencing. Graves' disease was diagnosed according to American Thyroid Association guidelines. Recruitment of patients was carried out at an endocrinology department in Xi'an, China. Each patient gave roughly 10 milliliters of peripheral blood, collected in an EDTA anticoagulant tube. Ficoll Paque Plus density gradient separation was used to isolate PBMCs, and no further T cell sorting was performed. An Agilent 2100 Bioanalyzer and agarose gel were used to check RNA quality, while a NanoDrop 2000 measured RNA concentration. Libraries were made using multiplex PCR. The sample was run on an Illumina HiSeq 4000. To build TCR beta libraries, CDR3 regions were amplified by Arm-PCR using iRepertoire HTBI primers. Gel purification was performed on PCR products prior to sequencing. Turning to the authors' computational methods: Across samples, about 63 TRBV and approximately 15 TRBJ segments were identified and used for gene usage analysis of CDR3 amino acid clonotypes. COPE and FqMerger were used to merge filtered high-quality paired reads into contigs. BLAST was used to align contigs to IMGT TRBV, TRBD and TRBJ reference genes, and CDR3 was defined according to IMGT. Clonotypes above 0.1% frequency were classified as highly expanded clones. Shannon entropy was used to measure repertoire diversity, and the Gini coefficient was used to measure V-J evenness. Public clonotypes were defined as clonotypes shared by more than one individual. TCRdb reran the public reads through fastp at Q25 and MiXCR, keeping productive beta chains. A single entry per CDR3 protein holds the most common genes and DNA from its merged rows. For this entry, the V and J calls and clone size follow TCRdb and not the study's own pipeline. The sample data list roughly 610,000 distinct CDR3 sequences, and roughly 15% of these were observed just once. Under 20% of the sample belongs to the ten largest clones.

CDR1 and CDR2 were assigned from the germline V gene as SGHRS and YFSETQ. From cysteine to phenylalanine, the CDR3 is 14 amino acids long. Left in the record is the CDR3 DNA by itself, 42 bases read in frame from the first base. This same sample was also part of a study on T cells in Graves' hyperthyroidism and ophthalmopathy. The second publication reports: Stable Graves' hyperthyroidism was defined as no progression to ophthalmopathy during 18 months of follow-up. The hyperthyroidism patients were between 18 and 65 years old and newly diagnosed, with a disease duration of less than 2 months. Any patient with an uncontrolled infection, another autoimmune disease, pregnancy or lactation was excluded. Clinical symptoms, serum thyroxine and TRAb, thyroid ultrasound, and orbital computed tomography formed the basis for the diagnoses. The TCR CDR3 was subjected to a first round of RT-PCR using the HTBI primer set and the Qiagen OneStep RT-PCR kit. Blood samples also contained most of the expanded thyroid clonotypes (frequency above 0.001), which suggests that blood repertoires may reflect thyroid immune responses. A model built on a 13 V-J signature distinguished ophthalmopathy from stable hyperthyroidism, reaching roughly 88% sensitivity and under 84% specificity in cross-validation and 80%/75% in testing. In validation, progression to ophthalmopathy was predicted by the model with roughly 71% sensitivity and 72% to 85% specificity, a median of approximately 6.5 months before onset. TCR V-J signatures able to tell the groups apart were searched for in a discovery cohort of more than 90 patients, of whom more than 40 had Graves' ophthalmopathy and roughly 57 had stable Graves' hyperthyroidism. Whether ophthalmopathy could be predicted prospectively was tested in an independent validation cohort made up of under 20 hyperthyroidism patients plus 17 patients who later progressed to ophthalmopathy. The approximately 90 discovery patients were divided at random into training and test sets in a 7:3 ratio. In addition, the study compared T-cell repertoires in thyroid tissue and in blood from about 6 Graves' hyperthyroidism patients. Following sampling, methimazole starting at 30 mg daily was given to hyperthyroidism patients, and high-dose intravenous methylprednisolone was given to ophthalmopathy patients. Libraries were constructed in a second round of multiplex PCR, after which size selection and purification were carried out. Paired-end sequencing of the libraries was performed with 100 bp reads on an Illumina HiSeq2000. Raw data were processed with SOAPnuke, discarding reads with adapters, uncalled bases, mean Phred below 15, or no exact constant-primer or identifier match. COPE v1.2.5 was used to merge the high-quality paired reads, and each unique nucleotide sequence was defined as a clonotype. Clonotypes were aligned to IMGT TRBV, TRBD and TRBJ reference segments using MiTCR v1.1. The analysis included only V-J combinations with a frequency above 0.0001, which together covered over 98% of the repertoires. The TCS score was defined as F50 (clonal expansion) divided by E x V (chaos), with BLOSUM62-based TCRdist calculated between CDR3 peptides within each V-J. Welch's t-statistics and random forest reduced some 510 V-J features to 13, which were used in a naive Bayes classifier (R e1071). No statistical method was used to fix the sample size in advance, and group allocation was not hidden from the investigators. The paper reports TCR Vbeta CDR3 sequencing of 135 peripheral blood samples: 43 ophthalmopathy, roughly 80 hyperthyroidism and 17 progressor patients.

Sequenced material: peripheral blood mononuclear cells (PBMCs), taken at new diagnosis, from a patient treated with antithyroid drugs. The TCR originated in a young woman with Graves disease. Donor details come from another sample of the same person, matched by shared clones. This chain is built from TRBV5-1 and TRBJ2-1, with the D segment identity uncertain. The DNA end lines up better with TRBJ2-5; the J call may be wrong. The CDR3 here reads CASSLVQSQKTQYF. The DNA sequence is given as TGCGCCAGCAGCTTGGTTCAAAGTCAAAAGACCCAGTACTTC.